This T cell receptor (beta chain) is from a study of T cell responses to AZD1222 COVID-19 vaccine. Overall study context: Some second doses came at about 4 weeks and others at about 12 weeks; these were pooled.

The assay was immunoSEQ multiplex PCR, and TCRdb's table has in-frame clones only and misses some. The repertoire has about 130,000 clones, 80% to 90% of them found once; the top ten carry about 1.5%. V was pared by 6 bases and J by 6 bases, with 16 bases between. The CDR3 length is 14 residues. Germline CDR1 KGHDR, CDR2 SFDVKD. The source was peripheral blood, collected on day 0 of AZD1222 vaccination. The source of this sequence is an adult in good health. The V call is TRBV24-1, the J call TRBJ1-1; D possibly corresponds to TRBD1 (6 bases). CDR3 bases: TGTGCCACCAGTAAAACAGGGTTGTTCGCTGAAGCTTTCTTT. This sequence encodes CATSKTGLFAEAFF.